This TCR beta chain is drawn from a study of shared clonotypes between healthy human individuals. Study overall: A couple of women and a few men aged 18 to 49 made up the donors.

Germline V gene data show CDR1 as ENHRY and CDR2 as SYGVKD. J was trimmed by 4 bases and V by 8 bases; bases with no gene match: 9. CDR3 length: 15 residues. Study-level findings and limits: Clonotype sharing across donors was expected to vary with sequencing depth.

Concerning this clone itself: Its antigen is unknown.

As originally analysed: Junction-only sequences without quality scores were provided by ImmunoSEQ, so filtering was different. Produced via immunoSEQ multiplex PCR; TCRdb's table is partial and in-frame only. Clonal size and the V and J genes are those of that table, whereas D and trimming came from the DNA. The table lists about 980,000 clones, less than 85% of them singletons. The sequence was obtained from a man in his late teens or twenties in good health. V gene TRBV10-3 combines with J gene TRBJ2-1, with 9 positions matching TRBD1. The sample consisted of memory CD4+ T cells sorted from blood. Stated subset: CD45RA-negative fraction. The CDR3 DNA is TGTGCCATCGGCAAGGGACAGGGTCTTTACAATGAGCAGTTCTTC. Encoded protein: CAIGKGQGLYNEQFF.